This TCR beta chain was obtained from a study of T-cell reconstitution after alpha-beta-depleted transplantation in children. In this sample, this clonotype turned up many times. What it recognizes is unknown. This sample's TCRbeta library carried unique molecular identifier barcodes. In TCRdb, the PCR reads were re-called with MiXCR into one record per CDR3 protein. The sample lists around 130,000 distinct CDR3 sequences, 8.5% to 10% occurring once. The V gene's germline CDR1 is SQVTM and CDR2 ANQGSEA. The CDR3 consists of 14 residues. Whole-study findings and limits: There were reportedly several hundred expanded graft clones from which alpha-beta T cells came about two months after transplant. There were some patients whose high TCRbeta diversity at day 60 came from surviving recipient T cells and thymic progenitors. One year after transplant, T-cell counts and diversity came mostly from newly produced T cells.

This chain uses TRBV29-1 with TRBJ2-7; TRBD2 is a possible D gene (6 bases). The clonotype comes from a girl under two years old who had a stem cell transplant for combined immunodeficiency, so the T cells may come from the graft donor. The material sequenced was PBMCs, mostly from graft donor cells, taken 180 days after TCRalphabeta/CD19-depleted stem cell transplant. CDR3 bases: TGCAGTGCCAGACATGCGGGGATTGCCTACGAGCAGTACTTC. This translates into CSARHAGIAYEQYF.